The present entry profiles one T cell receptor beta chain with its context. Antigen: not known. These data come from a study of TIL therapy for anti-PD-1-resistant metastatic lung cancer. For the study at large: A handful of tumors were EGFR-mutant and two were ALK-rearranged.

Study conclusions and caveats: Patients were highly selected, enriched for treatment-naive, never-smoker and oncogene-addicted cases. TIL clonotype persistence in blood showed no apparent association with response.

Indicated time point: pre-treatment sample, taken before nivolumab and TIL therapy. This CDR3 region has 15 residues. Germline CDR1 reads SNHLY; CDR2 reads FYNNEI. This was the immunoSEQ v3 assay. Sequencing depth was approximately 2 million read pairs for survey level, 5-6 million for deep. Only in-frame clones appear in the TCRdb table, and some are missing; sequencing was by immunoSEQ multiplex PCR. The sample yields 9,000 to 15,000 clones, about 80% seen once. The sequence was collected from a person between 30 and 80 years old with non-small cell lung cancer. This specimen was blood, taken at baseline. J is TRBJ2-5 and V is TRBV2; possible D gene TRBD2, 5 bases. The DNA end favors TRBJ2-7, so the J call may be wrong. In DNA, the CDR3 is TGTGCCAGCAGGTCAGGTTGGACTGGGGCCTACGAGCAGTACTTC. Translated, it gives CASRSGWTGAYEQYF.